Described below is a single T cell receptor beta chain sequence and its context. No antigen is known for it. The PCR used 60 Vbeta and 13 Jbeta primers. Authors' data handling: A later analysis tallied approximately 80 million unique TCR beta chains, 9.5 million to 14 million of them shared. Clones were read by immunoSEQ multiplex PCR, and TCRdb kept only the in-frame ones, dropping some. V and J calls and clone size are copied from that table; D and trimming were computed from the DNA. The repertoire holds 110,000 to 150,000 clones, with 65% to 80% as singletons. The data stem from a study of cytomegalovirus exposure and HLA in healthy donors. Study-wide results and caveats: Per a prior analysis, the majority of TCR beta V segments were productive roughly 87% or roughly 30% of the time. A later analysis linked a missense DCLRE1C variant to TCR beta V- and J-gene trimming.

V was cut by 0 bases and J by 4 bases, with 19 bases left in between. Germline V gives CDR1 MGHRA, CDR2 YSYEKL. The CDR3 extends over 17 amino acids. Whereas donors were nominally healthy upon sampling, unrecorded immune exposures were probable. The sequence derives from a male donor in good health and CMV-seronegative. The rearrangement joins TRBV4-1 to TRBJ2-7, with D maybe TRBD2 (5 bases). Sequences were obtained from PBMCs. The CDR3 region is CASSQDPSLGRGYEQYF. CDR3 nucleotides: TGCGCCAGCAGCCAAGATCCTAGTTTGGGCCGAGGGTACGAGCAGTACTTC.